The 5 T cell receptor beta chains in this list originate from one sample, sequenced in a study of cytomegalovirus exposure and HLA in healthy donors. In the PCR, 60 Vbeta and 13 Jbeta primers were used. Clones were sequenced by immunoSEQ multiplex PCR, and TCRdb holds only the in-frame ones, with some missing. The sample yields about 100,000 clones, about four fifths seen once. The sample was PBMCs. Receptors originate from a woman aged 40 to 49 in good health and CMV-seronegative.

The genes are TRBV27 and TRBJ2-2; D is undetermined. V dropped 8 bases and J dropped 1 base, with 5 bases sitting between them. CDR1 is MNHEY and CDR2 is SMNVEV in the germline V gene (reference sequence). CDR3 length equals 12 residues. CDR3 sequence reads: CASGQNTGELFF. DNA for the CDR3: TGTGCCAGCGGGCAGAACACCGGGGAGCTGTTTTTT.

The chain is built from TRBV5-6 and TRBJ2-1; D unresolved. Trimming stripped 5 bases from V and 5 bases from J, with 20 bases between. This CDR3 is built from 16 residues. CDR1 SGHDT and CDR2 YYEEEE come from the germline V gene. The CDR3 coding sequence is TGTGCCAGCAGTAGAAATCGGTTATCCGCAAACAATGAGCAGTTCTTC. As protein: CASSRNRLSANNEQFF.

The chain uses TRBV18 and TRBJ2-5, with TRBD2 as a possible D gene (5 bases). The tail of the sequence fits TRBJ2-7 better, so the J call may be wrong. CDR3 length: 14 residues. Germline CDR1 reads KGHSH; CDR2 reads LQKENI. The chain's CDR3 is CASSWGSREYEQYF. Here the CDR3 DNA reads TGTGCCAGCTCGTGGGGATCAAGGGAGTACGAGCAGTACTTC.

The J gene is TRBJ1-4, the V gene TRBV15; D is possibly TRBD1 (6 bases). The CDR3 is made up of 17 amino acids. The ends were cut back, 0 bases at V and 8 bases at J, with 19 bases in the middle. The germline CDR1 and CDR2 sequences are LNHNV and YYDKDF (reference sequence). The CDR3 is CATSREGATGREEKLFF. The CDR3 DNA reads as TGTGCCACCAGCAGAGAGGGGGCTACAGGGAGGGAGGAAAAACTGTTTTTT.

This clone was observed a few times. The CDR3 reads CASSQDGTGMAQYF. CDR3 bases: TGCGCCAGCAGCCAAGATGGGACAGGGATGGCCCAGTACTTC. The chain is built from TRBV4-1 and TRBJ2-5; TRBD1 matches 9 bases. The germline V gene has CDR1 MGHRA and CDR2 YSYEKL. Trimming cost V 0 bases and J 9 bases; bases outside gene matches: 5. This CDR3 has 14 amino acids.